The entry below gives a single TCR beta chain sequence along with its context. Its antigen is unknown. The entry originates in a study of blood T cells in healthy people across ages. A second about 6 to 11 cycle PCR used barcoded and J-beta primers. Using its own MiXCR run on the 5' RACE reads, TCRdb lists one record per CDR3 protein. The sample holds about 2 million distinct CDR3 sequences, around half seen once. V trimming: 1 base; J trimming: 6 bases; junction bases outside the gene matches: 3. Germline lookup yields CDR1 SGHAT and CDR2 FQNNGV. This CDR3 comprises 14 residues. Overall study results and limits: Donors of long life had a larger count of naive CD4+ cells and greater diversity than aged donors.

Aged about 6 to 100, donors were systemically healthy Caucasians from Russia. The sequence was collected from a woman aged 40 to 55 in good health. The sequenced sample consisted of blood. The chain has TRBV11-2 and TRBJ2-7; 10 positions match TRBD1. The DNA for the CDR3 is TGTGCCAGCAGCTTAGTCCGGGACAGGGGCGAGCAGTACTTC. It translates to CASSLVRDRGEQYF.